These 5 T cell receptor beta chains originate from one sample sequenced in a study of shared T cell receptors in the human thymus (dated by TCRdb to the early 2020s). The library was produced with the immunoSEQ multiplex PCR assay. The immuneACCESS repertoire file appears here via TCRdb, limited to in-frame rearrangements. These files lack a portion of the clones; in checked studies, under half of the deficit traces to unresolved V genes, and the cause of the others is not known. In all, the sample holds about 660,000 clones, and over 75% of those were seen once. 0.0085% to 0.012% of the sample lies in the top ten. The same data also went into a second study, on human thymus T cells.

Sequenced input: thymocytes. The receptor source for this set is a boy under two years old with a congenital heart defect. Donor details come from another sample of the same person, matched by shared clones.

This clone was seen only once. The chain has TRBV2 and TRBJ2-4; D is perhaps TRBD1 (6 bases). V gave up 6 bases and J gave up 3 bases, with 15 bases separating them. There are 15 residues in the CDR3. CDR1 is SNHLY and CDR2 is FYNNEI in the germline V gene. CDR3 bases: TGTGCCAGCAGCCACAGGGACCCCTACAAAAACATTCAGTACTTC. Residues: CASSHRDPYKNIQYF.

There are a few counts of this clone. The rearrangement joins TRBV14 to TRBJ2-3; TRBD2 might be the D (5 bases). The CDR3 runs to 17 residues. Germline V lookup: CDR1 SGHDN, CDR2 FVKESK. The V gene lost 2 bases and the J gene lost 4 bases, with 19 bases spanning the gap. CDR3 region: CASSQSPDYHGPDTQYF. CDR3 nucleotide sequence: TGTGCCAGCAGCCAAAGCCCAGACTACCATGGGCCAGATACGCAGTATTTT.

The chain has TRBV5-6 and TRBJ2-7; 7 nucleotides line up with TRBD2. The CDR3 loop spans 17 amino acids. From germline, CDR1 is SGHDT and CDR2 YYEEEE. V gave up 1 base and J gave up 2 bases; unmatched junction bases: 12. CDR3 in amino acids: CASSLRTSGTSTYEQYF. The CDR3, as DNA: TGTGCCAGCAGCTTGCGGACTAGTGGGACCTCAACCTACGAGCAGTACTTC. Full variable domain (outside the CDR3, taken from reference TRBV5-6 and TRBJ2-7): DAGVTQSPTHLIKTRGQQVTLRCSPKSGHDTVSWYQQALGQGPQFIFQYYEEEERQRGNFPDRFSGHQFPNYSSELNVNALLLGDSALYLCASSLRTSGTSTYEQYFGPGTRLTVT.

The genes are TRBV4-3 and TRBJ1-4; TRBD1 matches at 12 bases. Per the germline V gene, CDR1 is LGHNA and CDR2 is YSLEER. Trimming took 0 bases from V and 6 from J; bases not matched to a gene: 8. The CDR3 extends over 18 amino acids. The DNA of the CDR3 is TGCGCCAGCAGCCAAGACCGTCGGGACAGGGGGCACGATGAAAAACTGTTTTTT. This sequence encodes CASSQDRRDRGHDEKLFF.

The chain combines TRBV28 with TRBJ2-1; 8 bases are a match to TRBD2. Germline CDR1 is MDHEN and CDR2 is SYDVKM. V lost 2 bases to trimming and J lost 7 bases; unmatched junction nucleotides: 4. The CDR3 has 14 residues. The CDR3 coding sequence is TGTGCCAGCAGTTTAGTGGTAGCGGGGAATGAGCAGTTCTTC. Translating gives CASSLVVAGNEQFF.